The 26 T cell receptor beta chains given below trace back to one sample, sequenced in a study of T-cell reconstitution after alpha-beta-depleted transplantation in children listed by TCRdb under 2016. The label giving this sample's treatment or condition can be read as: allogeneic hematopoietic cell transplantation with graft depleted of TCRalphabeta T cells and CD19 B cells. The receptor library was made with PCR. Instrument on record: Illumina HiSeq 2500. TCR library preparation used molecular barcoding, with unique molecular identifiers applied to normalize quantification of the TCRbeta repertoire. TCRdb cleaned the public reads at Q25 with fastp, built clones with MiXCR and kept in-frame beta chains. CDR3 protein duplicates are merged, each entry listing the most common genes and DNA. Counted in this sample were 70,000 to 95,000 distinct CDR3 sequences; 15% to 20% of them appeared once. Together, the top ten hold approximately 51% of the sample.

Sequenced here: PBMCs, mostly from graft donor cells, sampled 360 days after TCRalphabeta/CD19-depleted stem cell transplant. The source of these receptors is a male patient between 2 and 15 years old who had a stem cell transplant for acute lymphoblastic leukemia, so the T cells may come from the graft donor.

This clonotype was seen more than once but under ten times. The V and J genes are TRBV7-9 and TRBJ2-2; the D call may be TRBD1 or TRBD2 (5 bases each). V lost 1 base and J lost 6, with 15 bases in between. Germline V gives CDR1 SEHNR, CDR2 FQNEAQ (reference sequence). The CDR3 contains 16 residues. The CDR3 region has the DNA TGTGCCAGCAGCTTAGGCCCAGGGAGTAGAGCCGGGGAGCTGTTTTTT. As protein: CASSLGPGSRAGELFF.

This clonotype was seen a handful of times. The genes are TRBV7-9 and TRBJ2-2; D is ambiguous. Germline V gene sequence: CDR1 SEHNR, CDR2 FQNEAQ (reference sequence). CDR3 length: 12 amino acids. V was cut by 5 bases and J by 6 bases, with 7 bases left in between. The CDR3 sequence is CASSPRPGELFF. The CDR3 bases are TGTGCCAGCAGCCCACGACCCGGGGAGCTGTTTTTT.

CDR3 sequence reads: CASSEGRATGELFF. The CDR3 region has the DNA TGTGCCAGCAGTGAGGGCAGGGCCACCGGGGAGCTGTTTTTT. The V and J genes are TRBV6-1 and TRBJ2-2; weak D call: TRBD1 (5 bases). Germline CDR1 and CDR2: MNHNS and SASEGT. V was cut by 3 bases and J by 4 bases, with 9 bases left in between. The CDR3 has 14 amino acids.

CDR3 in DNA: TGCGCCAGCAGCCAAGAAAGGGACAGGGGGCGATCAGATACGCAGTATTTT. Its protein product is CASSQERDRGRSDTQYF. This chain joins TRBV4-1 and TRBJ2-3, with 12 bases lining up with TRBD1. V dropped 0 bases and J dropped 4; count of bases not matched to a gene: 5. This CDR3 has 17 residues. The germline V gene has CDR1 MGHRA and CDR2 YSYEKL.

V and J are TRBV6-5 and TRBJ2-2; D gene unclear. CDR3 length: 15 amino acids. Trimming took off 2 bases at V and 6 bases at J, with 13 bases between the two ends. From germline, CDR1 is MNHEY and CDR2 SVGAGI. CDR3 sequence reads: CASSYPHRRAGELFF. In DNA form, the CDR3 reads TGTGCCAGCAGTTACCCCCACCGTAGGGCCGGGGAGCTGTTTTTT.

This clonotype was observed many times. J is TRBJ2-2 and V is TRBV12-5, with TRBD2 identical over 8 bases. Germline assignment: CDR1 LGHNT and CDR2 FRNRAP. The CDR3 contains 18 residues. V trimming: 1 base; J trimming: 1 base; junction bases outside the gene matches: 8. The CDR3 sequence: CASGLGSGTRGNTGELFF. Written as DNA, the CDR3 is TGTGCTAGTGGTTTGGGTTCGGGGACTAGGGGGAACACCGGGGAGCTGTTTTTT.

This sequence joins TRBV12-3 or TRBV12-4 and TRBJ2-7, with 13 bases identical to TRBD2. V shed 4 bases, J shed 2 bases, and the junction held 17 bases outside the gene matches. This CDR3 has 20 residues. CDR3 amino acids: CASSSPRTSGSFGMPYEQYF. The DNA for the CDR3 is TGTGCCAGCAGTTCACCGCGGACTAGCGGGAGTTTCGGGATGCCCTACGAGCAGTACTTC.

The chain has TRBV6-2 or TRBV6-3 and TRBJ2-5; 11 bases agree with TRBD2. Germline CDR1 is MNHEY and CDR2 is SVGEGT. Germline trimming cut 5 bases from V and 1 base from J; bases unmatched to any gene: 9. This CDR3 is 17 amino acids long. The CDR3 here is CASSRLAGPGAQETQYF. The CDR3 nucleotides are TGTGCCAGCAGTCGACTAGCGGGACCGGGGGCCCAAGAGACCCAGTACTTC.

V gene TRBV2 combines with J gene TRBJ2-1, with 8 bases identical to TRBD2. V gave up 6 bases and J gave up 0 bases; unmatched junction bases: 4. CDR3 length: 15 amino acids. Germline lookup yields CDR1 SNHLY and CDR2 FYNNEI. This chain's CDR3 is CASRRLAGSYNEQFF. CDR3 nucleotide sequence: TGTGCCAGCAGACGTCTAGCGGGCTCCTACAATGAGCAGTTCTTC.

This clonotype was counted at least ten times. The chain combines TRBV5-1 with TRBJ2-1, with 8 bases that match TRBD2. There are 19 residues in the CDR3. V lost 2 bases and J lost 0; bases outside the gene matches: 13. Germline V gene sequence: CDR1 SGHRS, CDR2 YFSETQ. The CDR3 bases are TGCGCCAGCAGCTTCAGGGGTAGCGGGATAGGGAGCTCCTACAATGAGCAGTTCTTC. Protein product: CASSFRGSGIGSSYNEQFF.

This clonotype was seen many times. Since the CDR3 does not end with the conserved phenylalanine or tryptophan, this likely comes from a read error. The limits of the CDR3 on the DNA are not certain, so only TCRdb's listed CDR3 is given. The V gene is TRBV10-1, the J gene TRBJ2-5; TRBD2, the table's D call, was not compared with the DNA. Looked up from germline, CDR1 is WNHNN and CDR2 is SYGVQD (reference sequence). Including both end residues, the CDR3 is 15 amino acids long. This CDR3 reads CASSGSRDRGAVPSN.

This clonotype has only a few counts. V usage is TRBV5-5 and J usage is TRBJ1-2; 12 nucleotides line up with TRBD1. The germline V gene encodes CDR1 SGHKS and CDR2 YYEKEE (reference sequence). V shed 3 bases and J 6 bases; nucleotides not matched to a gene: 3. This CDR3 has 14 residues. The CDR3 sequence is CASSWGQGANGYTF. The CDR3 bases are TGTGCCAGCAGCTGGGGACAGGGGGCCAATGGCTACACCTTC.

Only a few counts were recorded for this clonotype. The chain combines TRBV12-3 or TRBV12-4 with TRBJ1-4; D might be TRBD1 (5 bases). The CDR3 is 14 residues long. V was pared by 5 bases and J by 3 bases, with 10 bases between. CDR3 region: CASSVRQPNEKLFF. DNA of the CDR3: TGTGCCAGCAGTGTACGACAGCCTAATGAAAAACTGTTTTTT.

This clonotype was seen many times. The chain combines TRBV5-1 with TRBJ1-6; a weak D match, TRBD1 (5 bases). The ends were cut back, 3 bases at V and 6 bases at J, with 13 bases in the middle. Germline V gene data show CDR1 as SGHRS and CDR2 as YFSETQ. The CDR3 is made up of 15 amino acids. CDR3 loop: CASSSGGGRNSPLHF. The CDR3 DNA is TGCGCCAGCAGCTCCGGGGGGGGACGTAATTCACCCCTCCACTTT.

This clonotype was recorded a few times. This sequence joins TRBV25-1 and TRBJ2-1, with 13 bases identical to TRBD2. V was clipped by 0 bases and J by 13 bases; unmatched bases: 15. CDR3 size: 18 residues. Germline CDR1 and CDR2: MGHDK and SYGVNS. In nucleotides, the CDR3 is TGTGCCAGCAGTGAATATGCGACCCCGGGACTAGCGGGACGAAACCAGTTCTTC. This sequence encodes CASSEYATPGLAGRNQFF.

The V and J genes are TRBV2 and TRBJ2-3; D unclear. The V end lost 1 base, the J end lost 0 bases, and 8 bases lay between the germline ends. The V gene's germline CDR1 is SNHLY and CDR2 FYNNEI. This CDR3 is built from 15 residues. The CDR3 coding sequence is TGTGCCAGCAGTGAAGTCCGGTCGAGCACAGATACGCAGTATTTT. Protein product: CASSEVRSSTDTQYF.

Written as DNA, the CDR3 is TGCAGTGCTAGGGGGACTTACACAGATACGCAGTATTTT. Encoded protein: CSARGTYTDTQYF. The chain uses TRBV20-1 and TRBJ2-3; D perhaps matches TRBD2 (6 bases). The V end was cut by 3 bases, the J end by 2 bases, with 9 bases between. The CDR3 covers 13 residues. Germline loops: CDR1 DFQATT, CDR2 SNEGSKA (reference sequence).

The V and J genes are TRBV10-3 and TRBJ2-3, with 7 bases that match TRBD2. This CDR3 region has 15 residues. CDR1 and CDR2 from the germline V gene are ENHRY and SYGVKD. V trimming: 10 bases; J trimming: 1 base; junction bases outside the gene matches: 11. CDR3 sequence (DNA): TGTGCCACCTCCCGTCTAGCGGAGCGCACAGATACGCAGTATTTT. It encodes CATSRLAERTDTQYF.

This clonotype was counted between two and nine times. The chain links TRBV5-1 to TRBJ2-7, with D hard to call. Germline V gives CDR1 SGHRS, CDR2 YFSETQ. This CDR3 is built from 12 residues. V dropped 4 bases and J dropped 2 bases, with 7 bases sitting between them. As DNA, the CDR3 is TGCGCCAGCAGCGCCGGCCCCTACGAGCAGTACTTC. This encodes CASSAGPYEQYF.

CDR3 region: CASSPLGTGQETQYF. In nucleotides, the CDR3 is TGTGCCAGCAGCCCCCTGGGGACAGGCCAAGAGACCCAGTACTTC. The chain has TRBV27 and TRBJ2-5; 8 bases are a match to TRBD1. The germline CDR1 and CDR2 sequences are MNHEY and SMNVEV (reference sequence). This CDR3 has 15 residues. With 6 bases clipped from V and 1 base from J, the junction kept 7 bases outside the gene matches.

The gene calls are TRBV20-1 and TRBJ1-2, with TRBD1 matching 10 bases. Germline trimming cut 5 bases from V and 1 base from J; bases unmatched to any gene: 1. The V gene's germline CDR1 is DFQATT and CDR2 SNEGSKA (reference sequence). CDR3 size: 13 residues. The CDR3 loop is CSAWDRGNYGYTF. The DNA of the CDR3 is TGCAGTGCTTGGGACAGGGGTAACTATGGCTACACCTTC.

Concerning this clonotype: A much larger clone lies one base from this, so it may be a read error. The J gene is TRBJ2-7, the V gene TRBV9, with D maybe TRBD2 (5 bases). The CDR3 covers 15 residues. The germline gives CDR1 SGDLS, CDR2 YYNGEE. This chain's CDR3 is CTSSVASDSSYEQYF. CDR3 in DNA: TGTACCAGCAGCGTAGCCTCGGACTCCTCCTACGAGCAGTACTTC. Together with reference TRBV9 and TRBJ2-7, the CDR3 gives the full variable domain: DSGVTQTPKHLITATGQRVTLRCSPRSGDLSVYWYQQSLDQGLQFLIQYYNGEERAKGNILERFSAQQFPDLHSELNLSSLELGDSALYFCTSSVASDSSYEQYFGPGTRLTVT.

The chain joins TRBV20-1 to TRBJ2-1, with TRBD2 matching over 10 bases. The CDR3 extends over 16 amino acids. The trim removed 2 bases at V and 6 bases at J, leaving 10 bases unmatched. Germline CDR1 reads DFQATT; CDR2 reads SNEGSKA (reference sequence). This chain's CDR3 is CSARSPLAGALNEQFF. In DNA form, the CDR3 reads TGCAGTGCTAGATCCCCTCTAGCGGGAGCCCTCAATGAGCAGTTCTTC.

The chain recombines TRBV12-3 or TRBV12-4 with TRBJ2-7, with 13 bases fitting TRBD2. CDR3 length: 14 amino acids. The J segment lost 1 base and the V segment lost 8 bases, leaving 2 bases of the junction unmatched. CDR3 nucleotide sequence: TGTGCCAGCCGGACTAGCGGGAGTTCCTACGAGCAGTACTTC. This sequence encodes CASRTSGSSYEQYF.

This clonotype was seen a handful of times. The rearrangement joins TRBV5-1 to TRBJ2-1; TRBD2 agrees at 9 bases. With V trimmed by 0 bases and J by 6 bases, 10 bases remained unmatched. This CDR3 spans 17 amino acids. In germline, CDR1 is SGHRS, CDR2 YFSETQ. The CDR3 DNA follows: TGCGCCAGCAGCTTGGACGCCACTGGCGGGAGGGGCAATGAGCAGTTCTTC. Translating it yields CASSLDATGGRGNEQFF.

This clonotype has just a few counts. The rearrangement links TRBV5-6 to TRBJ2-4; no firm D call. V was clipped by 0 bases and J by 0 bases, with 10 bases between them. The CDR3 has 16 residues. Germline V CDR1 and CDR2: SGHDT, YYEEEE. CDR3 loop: CASSLGRKIAKNIQYF. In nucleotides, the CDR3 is TGTGCCAGCAGCTTGGGGCGAAAGATAGCCAAAAACATTCAGTACTTC.